A single sample is the source of the 5 T cell receptor beta chains below, sequenced in a study of T-cell reconstitution after alpha-beta-depleted transplantation in children. This sample's TCRbeta library carried unique molecular identifier barcodes. TCRdb analysed the PCR reads with MiXCR anew, one entry per CDR3 protein. The data hold approximately 800,000 distinct CDR3 sequences, with under 20% observed a single time. This specimen was PBMCs, mostly from graft donor cells, taken 360 days after TCRalphabeta/CD19-depleted stem cell transplant. These receptors originate from a male patient aged 5 to 17 who had a stem cell transplant for acute lymphoblastic leukemia, so the T cells may come from the graft donor.

This clonotype was observed a few times. The chain joins TRBV12-3 or TRBV12-4 to TRBJ2-2; D is undetermined. The CDR3 runs 11 residues. Trimming removed 7 bases at V and 2 bases at J, with 2 bases between. CDR3: CASINTGELFF. The CDR3 nucleotides are TGTGCCAGCATCAACACCGGGGAGCTGTTTTTT.

Only a few counts were recorded for this clonotype. V is TRBV20-1 and J is TRBJ2-1, with 8 bases identical to TRBD2. Germline CDR1 DFQATT, CDR2 SNEGSKA (reference sequence). CDR3 length: 14 residues. Losses at the gene ends were 6 bases for V and 5 bases for J; bases not matched to a gene: 9. The CDR3 bases are TGCAGTGCCGCGTCTAGCGGGCCTCACAATGAGCAGTTCTTC. This codes for CSAASSGPHNEQFF.

This clonotype was recorded at least ten times. The gene calls are TRBV5-1 and TRBJ2-2; TRBD1 might be the D (5 bases). V was pared by 3 bases and J by 1 base, with 10 bases between. Per germline, CDR1 SGHRS and CDR2 YFSETQ. This CDR3 region has 15 residues. CDR3 bases: TGCGCCAGCAGCTCCTTGGGGCGGAACACCGGGGAGCTGTTTTTT. It specifies CASSSLGRNTGELFF.

This chain links TRBV20-1 with TRBJ2-7; the D is unclear. The CDR3 is 15 amino acids. Trimming stripped 5 bases from V and 3 bases from J, with 20 bases between. CDR1 DFQATT and CDR2 SNEGSKA come from the germline V gene (reference sequence). CDR3: CSALPATHRYYEQYF. For the CDR3, the DNA is TGCAGTGCTCTTCCCGCGACCCACCGTTACTACGAGCAGTACTTC.

DNA of the CDR3: TGCGCCAGCAGCTTGGTGGGACTAGCGGGAGGGGAGCAGTACTTC. Translated: CASSLVGLAGGEQYF. This rearrangement joins TRBV5-1 to TRBJ2-7, with TRBD2 matching over 16 bases. Germline V lookup: CDR1 SGHRS, CDR2 YFSETQ. With 0 bases clipped from V and 7 bases from J, the junction kept 1 base outside the gene matches. This CDR3 has 15 amino acids.